This TCR beta chain was retrieved from a study of blood T cell repertoires in COVID-19. The protocol was immunoSEQ multiplex PCR, while the TCRdb copy is restricted to in-frame clones and leaves out a portion. The profile covers about 130,000 clones, with roughly 80% appearing a single time and approximately 12% taken by the ten largest. Germline V gives CDR1 LGHDT, CDR2 YNNKEL (reference sequence). Trimming pared 0 bases from V and 8 bases from J, leaving 13 bases between. This CDR3 has 14 residues. The V gene is TRBV3-1 (or the pseudogene TRBV3-2), the J gene TRBJ1-2; D ambiguous. The source is a woman between 25 and 40 years old who had recovered from COVID-19. Sequencing used peripheral blood. As DNA, the CDR3 is TGTGCCAGCAGCCAAGATCCAAGCCTTCGAGGCTACACCTTC. This sequence encodes CASSQDPSLRGYTF.